This T cell receptor beta chain appears in the sequencing data of a study of T cell repertoires in cytomegalovirus infection. Background on the study: CMV epitopes, recently identified HLA-C-restricted and well-studied HLA-B-restricted, were used. Both a matching HLA type and CMV infection were indicated by public TCR beta signatures. Overall study results and limits: Cumulative frequency of public TCR beta families picked out carriers of CMV plus the relevant HLA. The ex vivo response showed dominance by HLA-C-restricted CMV-specific TCR beta clonotypes.

This clonotype was detected only a few times. Its antigen is as yet unknown. MiXCR, run by TCRdb on the reads, gives a single entry per CDR3 protein. The data hold 700,000 to 900,000 distinct CDR3 sequences, with roughly 29% observed a single time. The V gene's germline CDR1 is SGHVS and CDR2 FQNEAQ. The CDR3 sequence is 13 residues long. The germline V and J ends were trimmed by 5 bases and 6 bases, with 11 bases remaining between them. The TCR was taken from a human donor in good health (CMV status not recorded). Some clones in this sample may be carry-over from other donors' samples. The sample consisted of cultured CD8+ T cells from PBMCs, taken from culture after CMV antigen stimulation. The chain links TRBV7-8 to TRBJ2-1; no reliable D call. As DNA, the CDR3 is TGTGCCAGCAGCCCGATTTCTTCCAATGAGCAGTTCTTC. It specifies CASSPISSNEQFF.